Listed below are T cell receptor beta chains from one sample, sequenced in a study of T cells in Graves' hyperthyroidism and ophthalmopathy. TCRdb itself ran the multiplex PCR reads through MiXCR, one entry per CDR3 protein. The sample lists 550,000 to 700,000 distinct CDR3 sequences, roughly 14% occurring once. Source material: blood. These receptor sequences come from a woman aged 40 to 50 with Graves' ophthalmopathy. Both conserved end residues are part of each CDR3. D genes are given only for firm matches. Rows may omit the clone size; those that give it use once, few, many or a size class.

d_call: .; j_call: TRBJ1-2; clone_size: .; v_call: TRBV7-8; cdr3_aa: CASSPPVGVGYYGYTF; cdr3_nt: TGTGCCAGCAGCCCCCCGGTGGGGGTAGGCTACTATGGCTACACCTTC
d_call: TRBD2; j_call: TRBJ2-5; clone_size: many; v_call: TRBV30; cdr3_aa: CAWRAGGGPETQYF; cdr3_nt: TGTGCCTGGAGAGCGGGAGGGGGCCCGGAGACCCAGTACTTC
d_call: TRBD1; j_call: TRBJ1-5; clone_size: many; v_call: TRBV12-3/TRBV12-4; cdr3_aa: CASRTGGTQPQHF; cdr3_nt: TGTGCCAGCAGGACAGGGGGCACTCAGCCCCAGCATTTT
d_call: .; j_call: TRBJ2-1; clone_size: .; v_call: TRBV18; cdr3_aa: CASSPAYGSGSEQFF; cdr3_nt: TGTGCCAGCTCACCCGCTTACGGGTCGGGGAGTGAGCAGTTCTTC
d_call: .; j_call: TRBJ2-7; clone_size: .; v_call: TRBV19; cdr3_aa: CASSIARSWGLYEQYF; cdr3_nt: TGTGCCAGTAGTATAGCCCGTTCTTGGGGTCTCTACGAGCAGTACTTC
d_call: TRBD2; j_call: TRBJ2-7; clone_size: few; v_call: TRBV13; cdr3_aa: CASSHSRASGFDEQYF; cdr3_nt: TGTGCCAGCAGCCACTCACGGGCTAGCGGGTTCGACGAGCAGTACTTC
d_call: TRBD1; j_call: TRBJ2-5; clone_size: many; v_call: TRBV28; cdr3_aa: CASSALGTEFQETQYF; cdr3_nt: TGTGCCAGCAGTGCTCTCGGGACAGAATTCCAAGAGACCCAGTACTTC
d_call: .; j_call: TRBJ2-6; clone_size: few; v_call: TRBV5-5; cdr3_aa: CASSLDANSGANVLTF; cdr3_nt: TGTGCCAGCAGCTTGGACGCGAACTCTGGGGCCAACGTCCTGACTTTC
d_call: TRBD1; j_call: TRBJ2-2; clone_size: many; v_call: TRBV30; cdr3_aa: CAWSAAGGRTGELFF; cdr3_nt: TGTGCCTGGAGTGCCGCAGGGGGTCGGACCGGGGAGCTGTTTTTT
d_call: .; j_call: TRBJ2-5; clone_size: many; v_call: TRBV4-1; cdr3_aa: CASSQDSGPGETQYF; cdr3_nt: TGCGCCAGCAGCCAAGATAGCGGCCCGGGGGAGACCCAGTACTTC
d_call: .; j_call: TRBJ1-2; clone_size: many; v_call: TRBV5-1; cdr3_aa: CASSLRGTGNYGYTF; cdr3_nt: TGCGCCAGCAGCTTACGGGGGACCGGTAACTATGGCTACACCTTC
d_call: .; j_call: TRBJ2-7; clone_size: .; v_call: TRBV5-1; cdr3_aa: CASSFGTPLSEQYF; cdr3_nt: TGCGCCAGCAGCTTCGGGACTCCCCTATCCGAGCAGTACTTC
d_call: .; j_call: TRBJ2-2; clone_size: many; v_call: TRBV11-2; cdr3_aa: CASSLEAQGPRDTGELFF; cdr3_nt: TGTGCCAGCAGCTTAGAAGCGCAAGGGCCTCGTGACACCGGGGAGCTGTTTTTT
d_call: .; j_call: TRBJ1-2; clone_size: few; v_call: TRBV28; cdr3_aa: CASTRAPGDIGPYGYTF; cdr3_nt: TGTGCCAGCACCCGGGCCCCTGGGGACATAGGGCCCTATGGCTACACCTTC
d_call: .; j_call: TRBJ1-2; clone_size: many; v_call: TRBV6-4; cdr3_aa: CASTRQAGTGYGYTF; cdr3_nt: TGTGCCAGCACCCGGCAGGCGGGCACGGGCTATGGCTACACCTTC
d_call: .; j_call: TRBJ1-1; clone_size: many; v_call: TRBV9; cdr3_aa: CASSVAGWTEAFF; cdr3_nt: TGTGCCAGCAGCGTGGCGGGTTGGACTGAAGCTTTCTTT
d_call: TRBD1; j_call: TRBJ1-5; clone_size: many; v_call: TRBV7-2; cdr3_aa: CASSLVSGGSQPQHF; cdr3_nt: TGTGCCAGCAGCTTAGTTTCAGGGGGGAGTCAGCCCCAGCATTTT
d_call: .; j_call: TRBJ2-2; clone_size: many; v_call: TRBV13; cdr3_aa: CASSLGLGIRRRTGELFF; cdr3_nt: TGTGCCAGCAGCTTAGGCCTCGGCATACGAAGGCGGACCGGGGAGCTGTTTTTT
d_call: .; j_call: TRBJ2-2; clone_size: .; v_call: TRBV4-3; cdr3_aa: CASSQDGVEVGAGELSF; cdr3_nt: TGCGCCAGCAGCCAAGATGGGGTAGAGGTGGGGGCCGGGGAGCTGTCTTTT
d_call: .; j_call: TRBJ2-7; clone_size: .; v_call: TRBV7-2; cdr3_aa: CASSLGGVNGGEQYF; cdr3_nt: TGTGCCAGCAGCTTAGGGGGAGTAAATGGGGGCGAGCAGTACTTC
d_call: .; j_call: TRBJ2-7; clone_size: many; v_call: TRBV27; cdr3_aa: CASSPTSGHGYEQYF; cdr3_nt: TGTGCCAGCAGTCCCACTTCGGGACACGGCTACGAGCAGTACTTC
d_call: .; j_call: TRBJ2-7; clone_size: many; v_call: TRBV10-3; cdr3_aa: CAIRAESSYEQYF; cdr3_nt: TGTGCCATCAGGGCCGAAAGCTCCTACGAGCAGTACTTC
d_call: .; j_call: TRBJ2-5; clone_size: many; v_call: TRBV2; cdr3_aa: CASASGSYVETQYF; cdr3_nt: TGTGCCAGCGCTTCCGGGAGTTATGTAGAGACCCAGTACTTC
d_call: TRBD1; j_call: TRBJ1-2; clone_size: many; v_call: TRBV7-9; cdr3_aa: CASSPGQGNGYTF; cdr3_nt: TGTGCCAGCAGCCCAGGACAGGGGAACGGCTACACCTTC
d_call: .; j_call: TRBJ2-5; clone_size: few; v_call: TRBV25-1; cdr3_aa: CASSSQGQGRETQYF; cdr3_nt: TGTGCCAGCAGTTCACAAGGGCAGGGCCGCGAGACCCAGTACTTC
d_call: .; j_call: TRBJ1-2; clone_size: many; v_call: TRBV28; cdr3_aa: CASKDSPWGYTF; cdr3_nt: TGTGCCAGCAAGGACAGCCCTTGGGGCTACACCTTC
d_call: TRBD1; j_call: TRBJ2-7; clone_size: many; v_call: TRBV30; cdr3_aa: CAWSGQGFGEQYF; cdr3_nt: TGTGCCTGGAGCGGACAGGGTTTCGGCGAGCAGTACTTC
d_call: .; j_call: TRBJ1-2; clone_size: few; v_call: TRBV7-9; cdr3_aa: CASSLDEVRGYGYTF; cdr3_nt: TGTGCCAGCAGCTTAGATGAGGTCAGGGGCTATGGCTACACCTTC
d_call: TRBD2; j_call: TRBJ2-3; clone_size: .; v_call: TRBV12-3/TRBV12-4; cdr3_aa: CASSYGEGDTQYF; cdr3_nt: TGTGCCAGCAGTTACGGGGAGGGGGATACGCAGTATTTT
d_call: .; j_call: TRBJ2-7; clone_size: many; v_call: TRBV5-1; cdr3_aa: CASKGESFDEQYF; cdr3_nt: TGCGCCAGCAAGGGGGAATCCTTCGACGAGCAGTACTTC
d_call: .; j_call: TRBJ1-1; clone_size: many; v_call: TRBV28; cdr3_aa: CASNLGGAGTEAFF; cdr3_nt: TGTGCCAGCAATCTCGGAGGGGCGGGGACTGAAGCTTTCTTT
d_call: .; j_call: TRBJ1-5; clone_size: many; v_call: TRBV12-3/TRBV12-4; cdr3_aa: CASSPDWGSNQPQHF; cdr3_nt: TGTGCCAGCAGTCCCGATTGGGGTAGCAATCAGCCCCAGCATTTT
d_call: TRBD2; j_call: TRBJ2-7; clone_size: many; v_call: TRBV11-3; cdr3_aa: CASSHIPSGIYEQYF; cdr3_nt: TGTGCCAGCAGCCATATCCCTAGCGGGATCTACGAGCAGTACTTC
d_call: TRBD1; j_call: TRBJ2-1; clone_size: .; v_call: TRBV20-1; cdr3_aa: CSARTLGQGGLGYNEQFF; cdr3_nt: TGCAGTGCTAGAACGTTGGGACAGGGGGGACTAGGCTACAATGAGCAGTTCTTC
d_call: TRBD1; j_call: TRBJ2-7; clone_size: few; v_call: TRBV2; cdr3_aa: CASRRGQGIPEQYF; cdr3_nt: TGTGCCAGCAGGAGGGGACAGGGGATCCCCGAGCAGTACTTC
d_call: TRBD2; j_call: TRBJ2-1; clone_size: .; v_call: TRBV5-1; cdr3_aa: CASSLGLARSFYNEQFF; cdr3_nt: TGCGCCAGCAGCTTGGGACTAGCGAGGAGCTTCTACAATGAGCAGTTCTTC
d_call: TRBD1; j_call: TRBJ2-5; clone_size: many; v_call: TRBV27; cdr3_aa: CASSLLGQGATQYF; cdr3_nt: TGTGCCAGCAGTCTACTGGGACAGGGGGCGACCCAGTACTTC
d_call: .; j_call: TRBJ1-1; clone_size: .; v_call: TRBV20-1; cdr3_aa: CSAGFTGILEAFF; cdr3_nt: TGCAGTGCTGGATTTACAGGGATACTTGAAGCTTTCTTT
d_call: .; j_call: TRBJ2-5; clone_size: many; v_call: TRBV19; cdr3_aa: CASSKGWTEEETQYF; cdr3_nt: TGTGCCAGTAGTAAGGGATGGACTGAAGAAGAGACCCAGTACTTC
d_call: .; j_call: TRBJ2-5; clone_size: many; v_call: TRBV6-5; cdr3_aa: CASSLTTPRQETQYF; cdr3_nt: TGTGCCAGCAGTTTGACTACCCCCAGACAAGAGACCCAGTACTTC
d_call: .; j_call: TRBJ2-3; clone_size: few; v_call: TRBV11-2; cdr3_aa: CASSLDLDRLRDTQYF; cdr3_nt: TGTGCCAGCAGCTTAGATCTCGATCGTTTGAGAGATACGCAGTATTTT
d_call: TRBD1; j_call: TRBJ2-5; clone_size: few; v_call: TRBV12-3/TRBV12-4; cdr3_aa: CASSLSSGQGVTQYF; cdr3_nt: TGTGCCAGCAGTTTAAGCTCGGGACAGGGGGTGACCCAGTACTTC
d_call: TRBD1; j_call: TRBJ1-2; clone_size: many; v_call: TRBV28; cdr3_aa: CASGQDIYGYTF; cdr3_nt: TGTGCCAGCGGACAGGACATCTATGGCTACACCTTC
d_call: TRBD2; j_call: TRBJ2-7; clone_size: .; v_call: TRBV5-4; cdr3_aa: CASSPWTSGREQYF; cdr3_nt: TGTGCCAGCAGCCCCTGGACTAGCGGGAGAGAGCAGTACTTC
d_call: TRBD2; j_call: TRBJ2-2; clone_size: many; v_call: TRBV27; cdr3_aa: CASRLREHANTGELFF; cdr3_nt: TGTGCCAGTCGATTGCGGGAGCACGCGAACACCGGGGAGCTGTTTTTT
d_call: TRBD1; j_call: TRBJ2-5; clone_size: many; v_call: TRBV11-3; cdr3_aa: CACSGDRGLQETQYF; cdr3_nt: TGTGCCTGCTCCGGGGACAGAGGCCTTCAAGAGACCCAGTACTTC
d_call: .; j_call: TRBJ2-3; clone_size: few; v_call: TRBV20-1; cdr3_aa: CSARLWASTDTQYF; cdr3_nt: TGCAGTGCCCGTTTATGGGCAAGCACAGATACGCAGTATTTT
d_call: .; j_call: TRBJ2-5; clone_size: many; v_call: TRBV29-1; cdr3_aa: CSVDPGIQETQYF; cdr3_nt: TGCAGCGTTGACCCCGGGATCCAAGAGACCCAGTACTTC
d_call: .; j_call: TRBJ1-5; clone_size: few; v_call: TRBV20-1; cdr3_aa: CSASLFGSSNQPQHF; cdr3_nt: TGCAGTGCTTCCTTATTCGGCTCTAGCAATCAGCCCCAGCATTTT
d_call: TRBD2; j_call: TRBJ2-7; clone_size: .; v_call: TRBV9; cdr3_aa: CASSVASGLAPYEQYF; cdr3_nt: TGTGCCAGCAGCGTAGCTAGTGGACTAGCCCCCTACGAGCAGTACTTC
d_call: TRBD2; j_call: TRBJ2-7; clone_size: .; v_call: TRBV6-1; cdr3_aa: CASSEARRERDF; cdr3_nt: TGTGCCAGCAGTGAAGCGCGGCGGGAGAGGGACTTC
d_call: TRBD1; j_call: TRBJ2-7; clone_size: .; v_call: TRBV4-3; cdr3_aa: CASSQDWGTGDEEQYF; cdr3_nt: TGCGCCAGCAGCCAAGATTGGGGGACAGGGGACGAAGAGCAGTACTTC
d_call: .; j_call: TRBJ2-1; clone_size: few; v_call: TRBV29-1; cdr3_aa: CSLEGGGNEQFF; cdr3_nt: TGCAGCTTAGAGGGGGGGGGTAATGAGCAGTTCTTC
d_call: TRBD2; j_call: TRBJ2-2; clone_size: many; v_call: TRBV27; cdr3_aa: CASSRAGETGELFF; cdr3_nt: TGTGCCAGCAGTAGGGCGGGAGAGACCGGGGAGCTGTTTTTT
d_call: .; j_call: TRBJ1-1; clone_size: many; v_call: TRBV28; cdr3_aa: CASRSQTTSGTEAFF; cdr3_nt: TGTGCCAGCAGGTCCCAGACAACAAGCGGCACTGAAGCTTTCTTT
d_call: .; j_call: TRBJ2-5; clone_size: many; v_call: TRBV9; cdr3_aa: CASSGLGRETQYF; cdr3_nt: TGTGCCAGCAGCGGTTTGGGACGGGAGACCCAGTACTTC
d_call: .; j_call: TRBJ1-3; clone_size: few; v_call: TRBV10-3; cdr3_aa: CAIAPQVSGNTIYF; cdr3_nt: TGTGCCATCGCCCCCCAAGTCTCTGGAAACACCATATATTTT
d_call: TRBD2; j_call: TRBJ2-2; clone_size: .; v_call: TRBV20-1; cdr3_aa: CSASWAGGPGTGELFF; cdr3_nt: TGCAGTGCCTCCTGGGCGGGAGGGCCGGGCACCGGGGAGCTGTTTTTT
d_call: .; j_call: TRBJ1-1; clone_size: many; v_call: TRBV6-5; cdr3_aa: CASSSSGTTNTEAFF; cdr3_nt: TGTGCCAGCAGTTCCTCCGGGACAACGAACACTGAAGCTTTCTTT